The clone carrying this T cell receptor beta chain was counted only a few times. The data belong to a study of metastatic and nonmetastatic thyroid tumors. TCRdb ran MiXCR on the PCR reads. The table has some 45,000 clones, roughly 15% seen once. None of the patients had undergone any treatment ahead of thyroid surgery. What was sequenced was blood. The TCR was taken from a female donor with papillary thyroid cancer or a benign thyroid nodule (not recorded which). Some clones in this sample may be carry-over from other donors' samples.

The CDR3 loop is CASSLQGERGHIQYF. In DNA, the CDR3 is TGTGCCAGCAGCTTACAGGGGGAAAGAGGACACATTCAGTACTTC. This sequence joins TRBV5-6 and TRBJ2-4, with 8 bases that match TRBD1. The CDR3 contains 15 residues. The germline V gene has CDR1 SGHDT and CDR2 YYEEEE. J was trimmed by 8 bases and V by 2 bases; bases with no gene match: 9.